A single sample is the source of the 27 T cell receptor beta chains below, sequenced in a study of shared clonotypes between healthy human individuals. In the naive CD8 group, cells lacked CD45RO and were positively selected for CCR7, so terminally differentiated effector memory CD45RA+ cells were left out. The table came from immunoSEQ multiplex PCR; TCRdb's copy has only in-frame clones and leaves some out. The sample holds about 680,000 clones, 92% seen once. Sequenced material: naive CD8+ T cells sorted from blood. The receptors shown here come from a man in his thirties or forties in good health.

This chain joins TRBV27 and TRBJ2-3, with a possible D match to TRBD2 (5 bases). Germline assignment: CDR1 MNHEY and CDR2 SMNVEV (reference sequence). Trimming removed 4 bases from V and 5 bases from J, with 10 bases in between. The CDR3 spans 13 residues. The CDR3 bases are TGTGCCAGCAGTTACCTAGCAGGAGATACGCAGTATTTT. It is translated as CASSYLAGDTQYF.

The V call is TRBV6-6, the J call TRBJ2-7; no clear D gene. The CDR3 length is 13 residues. Germline CDR1 is MNHNY and CDR2 is SVGAGI (reference sequence). Trimming left V 3 bases short and J 6 bases short, with 12 bases between. The CDR3 DNA reads TGTGCCAGCAGTTATATAGCCACGGGCGAGCAGTACTTC. It translates to CASSYIATGEQYF.

The rearrangement links TRBV13 to TRBJ2-1; D possibly matches TRBD1 or TRBD2 (6 bases each). CDR3 length: 13 residues. The germline gives CDR1 PRHDT, CDR2 FYEKMQ (reference sequence). V shed 5 bases and J shed 13 bases, with 18 bases lying between them. Written as DNA, the CDR3 is TGTGCCAGCAGCCCCCCGGGGGCGTCCCCCCAGTTCTTC. Its translation is CASSPPGASPQFF.

The chain links TRBV6-6 to TRBJ1-2, with D unclear. V lost 8 bases and J 2 bases, leaving 12 bases between the germline ends. The CDR3 covers 13 residues. Germline CDR1 reads MNHNY; CDR2 reads SVGAGI (reference sequence). The CDR3 DNA reads TGTGCCAGCGAGCCTTTAGAAAACTATGGCTACACCTTC. This gives the protein CASEPLENYGYTF.

The chain links TRBV10-2 to TRBJ2-7, with D perhaps matching TRBD1 (5 bases). CDR1 and CDR2 (germline): WSHSY, SAAADI. CDR3 size: 14 residues. V lost 4 bases, J lost 4 bases, and 14 bases lay in between. This chain's CDR3 is CASSVAQAGYEQYF. For the CDR3, the DNA is TGCGCCAGCAGTGTAGCACAGGCCGGGTACGAGCAGTACTTC.

The chain joins TRBV7-8 to TRBJ1-1, with 7 bases that match TRBD1. This CDR3 spans 15 amino acids. Unmatched junction bases numbered 8, after V lost 1 base and J lost 6 bases. In germline, CDR1 is SGHVS, CDR2 FQNEAQ. The CDR3 bases are TGTGCCAGCAGCTTAGACAGAGCCGGGACAGCTGAAGCTTTCTTT. This translates into CASSLDRAGTAEAFF.

This rearrangement joins TRBV6-6 to TRBJ2-1; a possible D gene is TRBD2 (5 bases). This CDR3 spans 12 amino acids. CDR1 is MNHNY, CDR2 SVGAGI, per germline (reference sequence). Trimming took off 6 bases at V and 8 bases at J, with 11 bases between the two ends. The CDR3, as DNA: TGTGCCAGCAGCCCCTCGAGGGATGAGCAGTTCTTC. Protein sequence: CASSPSRDEQFF.

This sequence joins TRBV7-9 and TRBJ2-7; D perhaps matches TRBD2 (5 bases). The V end was cut by 4 bases, the J end by 0 bases, with 10 bases between. This CDR3 spans 14 amino acids. The V gene's germline CDR1 is SEHNR and CDR2 FQNEAQ (reference sequence). In DNA form, the CDR3 reads TGTGCCAGCAGCTCCCCTAGCAGCTCCTACGAGCAGTACTTC. It translates to CASSSPSSSYEQYF.

The rearrangement uses TRBV28 and TRBJ2-5; 8 nucleotides align to TRBD1. The CDR3 consists of 15 residues. The V and J ends lost 6 bases and 2 bases, in that order; junction bases with no gene match: 8. Germline V CDR1 and CDR2: MDHEN, SYDVKM. CDR3 region: CASSPGTGLQETQYF. CDR3 DNA sequence: TGTGCCAGCAGCCCCGGGACAGGACTGCAAGAGACCCAGTACTTC.

The chain is built from TRBV4-1 and TRBJ2-1; a possible D gene is TRBD2 (5 bases). Germline CDR1 and CDR2: MGHRA and YSYEKL. This CDR3 has 14 residues. V lost 5 bases to trimming and J lost 7 bases, with 15 bases between them. The DNA of the CDR3 is TGCGCCAGCAGCGCTTTCGAGGGCCAGAATGAGCAGTTCTTC. Translation: CASSAFEGQNEQFF.

This rearrangement joins TRBV15 to TRBJ2-7, with D possibly matching TRBD2 (5 bases). Looked up from germline, CDR1 is LNHNV and CDR2 is YYDKDF (reference sequence). This CDR3 comprises 12 residues. V gave up 3 bases and J gave up 7 bases, with 10 bases separating them. The CDR3 DNA is TGTGCCACCAGCAGTGGCGGGTGGGAGCAGTACTTC. Translation: CATSSGGWEQYF.

CDR3 amino acids: CAISTLSGRAAYEQYF. For the CDR3, the DNA is TGTGCCATCTCGACCTTAAGCGGGAGGGCCGCCTACGAGCAGTACTTC. The chain links TRBV10-3 to TRBJ2-7, with TRBD2 matching over 10 bases. The V gene end was trimmed by 8 bases and the J gene end by 2 bases; junction bases not matched to a gene: 12. The germline gives CDR1 ENHRY, CDR2 SYGVKD. The CDR3 is made up of 16 amino acids.

V gene TRBV30 combines with J gene TRBJ2-3, with 8 nucleotides matching TRBD1. The CDR3 sequence is 14 residues long. Per the germline V gene, CDR1 is GTSNPN and CDR2 is SVGIG (reference sequence). CDR3 DNA sequence: TGTGCAGGACAGGGACAAATTAGCACAGATACGCAGTATTTT. The encoded protein is CAGQGQISTDTQYF.

The chain links TRBV6-1 to TRBJ2-2; no clear D gene. Trimming removed 3 bases at V and 4 bases at J, with 15 bases between. Germline V CDR1 and CDR2: MNHNS, SASEGT. CDR3 length: 16 amino acids. DNA of the CDR3: TGTGCCAGCAGTGACCGGACGACCGGAAGCACCGGGGAGCTGTTTTTT. Residues: CASSDRTTGSTGELFF.

CDR3: CASSPPGHPGETQYF. In DNA form, the CDR3 reads TGCGCCAGCAGCCCTCCCGGGCACCCGGGAGAGACCCAGTACTTC. J is TRBJ2-5 and V is TRBV5-1; no clear D gene. The CDR3 extends over 15 amino acids. With 4 bases removed from V and 4 bases from J, the gap between germline ends came to 17 bases. Germline values: CDR1 SGHRS, CDR2 YFSETQ.

This chain uses TRBV2 with TRBJ2-7; either TRBD1 or TRBD2 may supply D (5 bases each). V dropped 3 bases and J dropped 12 bases, with 12 bases sitting between them. The CDR3 length is 11 residues. From germline, CDR1 is SNHLY and CDR2 FYNNEI. CDR3 loop: CASSEWDRGYF. The DNA for the CDR3 is TGTGCCAGCAGTGAGTGGGACCGGGGGTACTTC.

The J gene is TRBJ2-1, the V gene TRBV28; a possible D gene is TRBD1 (6 bases). V lost 0 bases and J lost 0, with 12 bases in between. This CDR3 has 17 residues. In germline, CDR1 is MDHEN, CDR2 SYDVKM. The CDR3 bases are TGTGCCAGCAGTTTATGGTCAGGGGCGGGCTCCTACAATGAGCAGTTCTTC. Its protein product is CASSLWSGAGSYNEQFF.

Regarding this clone: Within the sample, other DNA sequences also encode this same CDR3. The chain carries TRBV27 and TRBJ2-7, with TRBD2 matching 9 bases. The V and J ends lost 6 bases and 6 bases, in that order; junction bases with no gene match: 3. There are 12 residues in the CDR3. Germline values: CDR1 MNHEY, CDR2 SMNVEV (reference sequence). CDR3 DNA: TGTGCCAGCAGCCTACTAGCGGGCGAGCAGTACTTC. This translates into CASSLLAGEQYF.

The genes are TRBV27 and TRBJ2-1, with 12 bases that match TRBD2. Losses at the gene ends were 0 bases for V and 8 bases for J; bases not matched to a gene: 5. The CDR3 is 16 amino acids. CDR1 is MNHEY and CDR2 is SMNVEV in the germline V gene (reference sequence). The CDR3 nucleotides are TGTGCCAGCAGTTTATCGAGGCTAGCGGGAGGGTATGAGCAGTTCTTC. Its translation is CASSLSRLAGGYEQFF.

This clone was recorded once. The CDR3 here is CASSRRRAGTDTQYF. The CDR3, as DNA: TGTGCCAGCAGCCGCCGGCGGGCAGGGACAGATACGCAGTATTTT. The J gene is TRBJ2-3, the V gene TRBV7-2; D might be TRBD1 or TRBD2, each matching 5 bases. Germline V CDR1 and CDR2: SGHTA, FQGNSA. There are 15 residues in the CDR3. Trimming shortened V by 5 bases and J by 3 bases, and 15 bases separated the two germline ends.

This chain connects TRBV29-1 to TRBJ2-7; TRBD2 matches at 7 bases. Trimming cost V 7 bases and J 5 bases; bases outside gene matches: 11. CDR3 length: 13 residues. Per the germline V gene, CDR1 is SQVTM and CDR2 is ANQGSEA. The DNA of the CDR3 is TGCAGCGGCCGTGGCGGGAGTTCCCACGAGCAGTACTTC. It codes for CSGRGGSSHEQYF.

The gene calls are TRBV9 and TRBJ2-7, with D possibly TRBD2 on 6 matching bases. The CDR3 totals 14 residues. Trimming took off 0 bases at V and 6 bases at J, with 13 bases between the two ends. The germline gives CDR1 SGDLS, CDR2 YYNGEE. The CDR3 coding sequence is TGTGCCAGCAGCGTAGGGCTAGCGCGGAGCGAGCAGTACTTC. This gives the protein CASSVGLARSEQYF.

This chain connects TRBV4-1 to TRBJ2-2; tentatively, D is TRBD1 (6 bases). The CDR3 length is 15 residues. Germline V gene lookup returns CDR1 MGHRA and CDR2 YSYEKL. Trimming took off 4 bases at V and 1 base at J, with 10 bases between the two ends. CDR3 protein: CASSLSGENTGELFF. DNA for the CDR3: TGCGCCAGCAGCCTCTCAGGGGAGAACACCGGGGAGCTGTTTTTT.

The chain is built from TRBV18 and TRBJ1-2; a possible D gene is TRBD1 (6 bases). Trimming removed 0 bases at V and 4 bases at J, with 12 bases between. Germline V gives CDR1 KGHSH, CDR2 LQKENI. The CDR3 contains 15 residues. The CDR3: CASSPPQGAAYGYTF. The DNA of the CDR3 is TGTGCCAGCTCACCACCACAGGGCGCGGCCTATGGCTACACCTTC.

The chain employs TRBV2 and TRBJ1-2, with TRBD1 as a possible D gene (5 bases). The CDR3 is 14 amino acids. V shed 3 bases and J shed 3 bases, with 11 bases lying between them. Germline V gives CDR1 SNHLY, CDR2 FYNNEI. The DNA for the CDR3 is TGTGCCAGCAGTGACGGGGCGGATTACTATGGCTACACCTTC. Amino acid sequence: CASSDGADYYGYTF.

J is TRBJ2-7 and V is TRBV28; D perhaps matches TRBD2 (6 bases). The V gene's germline CDR1 is MDHEN and CDR2 SYDVKM. Trimming took 2 bases from V and 6 from J, leaving 20 bases between them. The CDR3 has 16 amino acids. The CDR3 nucleotides are TGTGCCAGCAGTTTAGTCCCCGGGACTCGGTTCGGCGAGCAGTACTTC. Its protein product is CASSLVPGTRFGEQYF.

The genes are TRBV7-8 and TRBJ1-1, with D possibly being TRBD1 (6 bases). The length of the CDR3 is 15 residues. Germline loops: CDR1 SGHVS, CDR2 FQNEAQ. With 5 bases removed from V and 1 base from J, the gap between germline ends came to 14 bases. The CDR3 is CASSPTGARNTEAFF. DNA of the CDR3: TGTGCCAGCAGCCCTACGGGGGCAAGGAACACTGAAGCTTTCTTT.